This T cell receptor beta chain was sequenced for a study of T cell changes during pregnancy in multiple sclerosis. The CDR3 is 16 amino acids. Germline trimming cut 0 bases from V and 2 bases from J; bases unmatched to any gene: 0. Germline V gene data show CDR1 as LGHNA and CDR2 as YNFKEQ. The method was immunoSEQ multiplex PCR; TCRdb's version includes in-frame clones alone and lacks a portion of them. The table lists about 33,000 clones, approximately 91% of them singletons, with approximately 3% in the top ten. This material consisted of CD4+ T cells from peripheral blood mononuclear cells, taken in the third trimester of pregnancy. The chain carries TRBV4-2 and TRBJ2-1; TRBD2 agrees at 11 bases. The sequence was obtained from a female donor in good health, enrolled as a control in a pregnancy study. The CDR3: CASSQDSGGAYNEQFF. The CDR3 DNA follows: TGTGCCAGCAGCCAAGATAGCGGGGGGGCCTACAATGAGCAGTTCTTC.